This is a list of T cell receptor beta chains from one sample in a study of OX40 agonist ivuxolimab in advanced cancers. Sequencing used immunoSEQ multiplex PCR; TCRdb keeps in-frame clones, though not all of them. Here the sample spans 45,000 to 50,000 clones, around nine tenths being singletons. This sample comprised CD4+ or CD8+ T cells sorted from blood, obtained in a trial of the OX40 agonist ivuxolimab. Every receptor here comes from an adult with an advanced solid tumor such as melanoma, head and neck, liver or kidney cancer. CDR3s include the opening cysteine and the closing phenylalanine or tryptophan. The D gene is left open where the match is weak. The size field is filled for only some rows; it gives once, few, many or a size class.

j_call d_call v_call clone_size cdr3_aa cdr3_nt
TRBJ1-1 - TRBV9 few CASSTGGGGLYTEAFF TGTGCCAGCAGCACAGGAGGGGGAGGACTTTACACTGAAGCTTTCTTT
TRBJ2-7 - TRBV9 - CASSVGGNYEQYF TGTGCCAGCAGCGTAGGTGGGAACTACGAGCAGTACTTC
TRBJ2-1 - TRBV7-3 - CASSPEDRNEQFF TGTGCCAGCAGCCCTGAGGACCGCAATGAGCAGTTCTTC
TRBJ1-2 - TRBV29-1 - CSVRGESIGYTF TGCAGCGTCCGTGGGGAAAGTATAGGCTACACCTTC
TRBJ2-7 - TRBV4-1 - CASSPIGGDWAYEQYF TGCGCCAGCAGCCCGATCGGGGGTGACTGGGCCTACGAGCAGTACTTC
TRBJ1-2 - TRBV13 - CASYDVGEWGYTF TGTGCCAGTTACGATGTGGGGGAGTGGGGCTACACCTTC
TRBJ2-7 TRBD2 TRBV10-2 - CASSVGSGRAYEQYF TGCGCCAGCAGTGTGGGTAGCGGGAGGGCCTACGAGCAGTACTTC
TRBJ2-5 TRBD2 TRBV4-3 once CASSQGLAGGGETQYF TGCGCCAGCAGCCAAGGACTAGCGGGAGGCGGGGAGACCCAGTACTTC
TRBJ2-7 - TRBV5-6 few CASSSRKVGSYEQYF TGTGCCAGCAGTTCCCGAAAGGTGGGCTCCTACGAGCAGTACTTC
TRBJ2-4 - TRBV7-2 - CASSLWEGLAKNIQYF TGTGCCAGCAGCTTATGGGAAGGGCTAGCCAAAAACATTCAGTACTTC
TRBJ1-1 - TRBV6-5 - CASIHTVNTEAFF TGTGCCAGCATCCACACAGTGAACACTGAAGCTTTCTTT
TRBJ1-4 - TRBV7-9 - CASSSSVGALLEKLFF TGTGCCAGCAGCTCGAGTGTGGGCGCCCTACTCGAAAAACTGTTTTTT
TRBJ1-5 - TRBV19 - CASRMQGQPQHF TGTGCCAGTAGAATGCAGGGTCAGCCCCAGCATTTT
TRBJ2-3 TRBD2 TRBV30 - CAWSGEGLPGLDTQYF TGTGCCTGGAGTGGGGAGGGCCTTCCAGGGCTTGATACGCAGTATTTT
TRBJ1-3 - TRBV28 - CASSNGRLETGNTIYF TGTGCCAGCAGCAATGGGCGACTTGAGACTGGAAACACCATATATTTT
TRBJ1-1 - TRBV7-8 - CASSPREAGNMNTEAFF TGTGCCAGCAGCCCCCGAGAGGCGGGCAACATGAACACTGAAGCTTTCTTT
TRBJ1-6 - TRBV4-1 - CASSQEQAPSPLHF TGCGCCAGCAGCCAAGAACAGGCACCTTCACCCCTCCACTTT
TRBJ2-1 TRBD2 TRBV7-9 - CASSLTTSGGTGNEQFF TGTGCCAGCAGCTTAACTACTAGCGGGGGGACTGGCAATGAGCAGTTCTTC
TRBJ2-1 TRBD2 TRBV10-3 few CAIADTGLAGNEQFF TGTGCCATCGCGGATACGGGACTAGCGGGTAATGAGCAGTTCTTC
TRBJ2-1 TRBD2 TRBV5-1 - CASSYEASGDLNEQFF TGCGCCAGCAGCTACGAGGCTAGCGGGGATTTGAATGAGCAGTTCTTC
TRBJ2-2 - TRBV9 - CASSVDKGPGELFF TGTGCCAGCAGCGTAGATAAGGGGCCCGGGGAGCTGTTTTTT
TRBJ1-4 - TRBV15 - CATSRETYEKLFF TGTGCCACCAGCAGAGAGACGTATGAAAAACTGTTTTTT
TRBJ1-6 - TRBV19 - CASQRGTNSPLHF TGTGCCAGCCAGCGGGGGACCAATTCACCCCTCCACTTT
TRBJ1-5 - TRBV11-2 - CASSWTERRPQHF TGTGCCAGCAGCTGGACCGAGCGGAGGCCCCAGCATTTT
TRBJ2-1 - TRBV10-1 - CASSDPGVYRGKHEQFF TGCGCCAGCAGTGACCCGGGGGTCTACCGGGGAAAACATGAGCAGTTCTTC
TRBJ1-1 - TRBV6-6 once CASKLGMNTEAFF TGTGCCAGCAAGCTCGGCATGAACACTGAAGCTTTCTTT
TRBJ2-2 TRBD2 TRBV10-3 - CAISDEREGGELFF TGTGCCATCAGTGATGAGCGGGAGGGCGGGGAGCTGTTTTTT
TRBJ2-1 - TRBV12-5 - CASGSRVDEQFF TGTGCTAGTGGTTCCAGGGTGGATGAGCAGTTCTTC
TRBJ1-3 TRBD1 TRBV28 - CASSVDRSSGNTIYF TGTGCCAGCAGTGTGGACAGGAGCTCTGGAAACACCATATATTTT
TRBJ2-3 TRBD2 TRBV5-1 - CASSFGIAGDADTQYF TGCGCCAGCAGCTTTGGGATAGCGGGAGACGCAGATACGCAGTATTTT
TRBJ2-5 TRBD1 TRBV12-5 - CASGAQGAEETQYF TGTGCTAGTGGTGCACAGGGGGCGGAGGAGACCCAGTACTTC
TRBJ2-1 TRBD2 TRBV30 - CAWSAREGIYNEQFF TGTGCCTGGAGTGCTCGGGAGGGAATATACAATGAGCAGTTCTTC
TRBJ2-3 TRBD2 TRBV9 - CASSVYGRADTQYF TGTGCCAGCAGCGTATATGGGAGGGCAGATACGCAGTATTTT
TRBJ1-1 - TRBV6-1 - CATEFTAGMNTEAFF TGTGCCACCGAGTTTACGGCAGGGATGAACACTGAAGCTTTCTTT
TRBJ1-5 - TRBV15 - CATSPGTLWNQPQHF TGTGCCACCAGTCCCGGGACTCTTTGGAATCAGCCCCAGCATTTT
TRBJ1-2 - TRBV6-5 - CASSYSSANYGYTF TGTGCCAGCAGTTACTCATCAGCAAACTATGGCTACACCTTC
TRBJ1-2 - TRBV28 - CASSSTLGSNYGYTF TGTGCCAGCAGCTCGACTTTAGGATCTAACTATGGCTACACCTTC
TRBJ2-3 TRBD2 TRBV5-4 - CASSPGLDPTDTQYF TGTGCCAGCAGCCCGGGACTAGACCCCACAGATACGCAGTATTTT